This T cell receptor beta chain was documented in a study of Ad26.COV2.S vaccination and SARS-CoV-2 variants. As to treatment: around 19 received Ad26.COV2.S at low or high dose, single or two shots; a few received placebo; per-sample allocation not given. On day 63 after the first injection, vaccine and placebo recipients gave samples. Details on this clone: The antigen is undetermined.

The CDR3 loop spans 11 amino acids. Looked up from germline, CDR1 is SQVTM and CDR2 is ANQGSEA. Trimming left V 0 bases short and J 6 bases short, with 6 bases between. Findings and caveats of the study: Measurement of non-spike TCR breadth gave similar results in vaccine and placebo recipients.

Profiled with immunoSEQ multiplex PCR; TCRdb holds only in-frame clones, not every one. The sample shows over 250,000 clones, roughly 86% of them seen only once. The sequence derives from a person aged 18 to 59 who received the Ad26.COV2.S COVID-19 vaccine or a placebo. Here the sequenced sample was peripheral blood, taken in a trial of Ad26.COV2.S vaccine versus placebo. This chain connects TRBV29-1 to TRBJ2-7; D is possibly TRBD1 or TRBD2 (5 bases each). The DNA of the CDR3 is TGCAGCGTTGAAGAGGGACGCGAGCAGTACTTC. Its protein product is CSVEEGREQYF.